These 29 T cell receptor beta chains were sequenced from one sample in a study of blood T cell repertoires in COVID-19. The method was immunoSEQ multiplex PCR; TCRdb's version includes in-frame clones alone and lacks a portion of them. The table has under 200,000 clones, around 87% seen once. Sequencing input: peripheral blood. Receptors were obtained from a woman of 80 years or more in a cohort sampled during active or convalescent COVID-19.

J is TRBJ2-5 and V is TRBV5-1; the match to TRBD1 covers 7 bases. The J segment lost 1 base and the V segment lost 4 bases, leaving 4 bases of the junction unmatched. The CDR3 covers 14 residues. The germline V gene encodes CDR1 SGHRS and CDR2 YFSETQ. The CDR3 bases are TGCGCCAGCAGCCCGGGACAGAGCCAAGAGACCCAGTACTTC. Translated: CASSPGQSQETQYF.

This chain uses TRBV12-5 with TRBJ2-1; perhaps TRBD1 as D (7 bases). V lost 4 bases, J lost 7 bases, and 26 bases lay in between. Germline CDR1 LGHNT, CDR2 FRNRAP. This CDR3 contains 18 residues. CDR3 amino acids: CASGSRGFAYRGGNEQFF. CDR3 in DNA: TGTGCTAGTGGTTCCCGGGGTTTTGCCTACAGGGGAGGAAATGAGCAGTTCTTC.

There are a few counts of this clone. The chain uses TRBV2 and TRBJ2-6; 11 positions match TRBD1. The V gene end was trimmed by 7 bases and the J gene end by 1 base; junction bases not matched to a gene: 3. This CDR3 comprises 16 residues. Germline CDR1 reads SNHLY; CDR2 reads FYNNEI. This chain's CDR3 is CASTGTGGSGANVLTF. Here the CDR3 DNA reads TGTGCCAGCACCGGGACAGGGGGTTCTGGGGCCAACGTCCTGACTTTC. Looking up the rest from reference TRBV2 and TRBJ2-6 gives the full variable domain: EPEVTQTPSHQVTQMGQEVILRCVPISNHLYFYWYRQILGQKVEFLVSFYNNEISEKSEIFDDQFSVERPDGSNFTLKIRSTKLEDSAMYFCASTGTGGSGANVLTFGAGSRLTVL.

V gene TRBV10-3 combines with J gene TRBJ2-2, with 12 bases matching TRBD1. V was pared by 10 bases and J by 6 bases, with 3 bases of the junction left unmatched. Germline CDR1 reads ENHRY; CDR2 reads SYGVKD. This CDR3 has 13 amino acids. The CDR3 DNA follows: TGTGCCACGGGACAGGGGGCATCCGGGGAGCTGTTTTTT. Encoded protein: CATGQGASGELFF.

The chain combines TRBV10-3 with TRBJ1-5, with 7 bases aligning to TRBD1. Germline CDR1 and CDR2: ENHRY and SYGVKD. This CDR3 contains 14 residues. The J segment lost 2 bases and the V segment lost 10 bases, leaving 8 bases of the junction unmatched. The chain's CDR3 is CATTGDRGNQPQHF. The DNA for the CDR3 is TGTGCCACCACAGGGGACCGAGGCAATCAGCCCCAGCATTTT.

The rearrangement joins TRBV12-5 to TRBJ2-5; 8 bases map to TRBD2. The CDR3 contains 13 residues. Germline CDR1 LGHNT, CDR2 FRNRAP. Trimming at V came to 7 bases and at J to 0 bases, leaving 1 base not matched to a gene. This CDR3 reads CASASGYQETQYF. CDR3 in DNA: TGTGCTAGTGCTAGCGGGTACCAAGAGACCCAGTACTTC.

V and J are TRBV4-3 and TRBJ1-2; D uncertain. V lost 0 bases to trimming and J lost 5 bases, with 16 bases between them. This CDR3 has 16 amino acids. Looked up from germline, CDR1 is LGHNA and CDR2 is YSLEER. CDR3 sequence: CASSQDRISPPYGYTF. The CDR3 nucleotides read TGCGCCAGCAGCCAAGATCGAATCAGTCCCCCTTATGGCTACACCTTC.

The CDR3 DNA reads as TGTGCCAGCAGCTCCGGAGCGGGGGGGCCGGAGACCCAGTACTTC. Translating gives CASSSGAGGPETQYF. This chain uses TRBV11-2 with TRBJ2-5, with 10 positions matching TRBD2. CDR1 is SGHAT and CDR2 is FQNNGV in the germline V gene. The CDR3 has 15 amino acids. Trimming at V came to 4 bases and at J to 5 bases, leaving 7 bases not matched to a gene.

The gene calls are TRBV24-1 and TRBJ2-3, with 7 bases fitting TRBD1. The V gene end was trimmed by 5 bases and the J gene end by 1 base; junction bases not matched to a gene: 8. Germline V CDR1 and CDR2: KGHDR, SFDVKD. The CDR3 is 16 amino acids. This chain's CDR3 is CATSAPTGAGTDTQYF. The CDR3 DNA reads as TGTGCCACCAGTGCTCCAACAGGGGCGGGCACAGATACGCAGTATTTT.

In DNA form, the CDR3 reads TGTGCCAGCAGCCCCCAGGTATATGCAGGGGGCTTGGGCTACACCTTC. Protein: CASSPQVYAGGLGYTF. The chain uses TRBV3-1 (or the pseudogene TRBV3-2) and TRBJ1-2, with 8 bases that match TRBD1. Germline assignment: CDR1 LGHDT and CDR2 YNNKEL (reference sequence). The CDR3 has 16 amino acids. J was trimmed by 8 bases and V by 4 bases; bases with no gene match: 15.

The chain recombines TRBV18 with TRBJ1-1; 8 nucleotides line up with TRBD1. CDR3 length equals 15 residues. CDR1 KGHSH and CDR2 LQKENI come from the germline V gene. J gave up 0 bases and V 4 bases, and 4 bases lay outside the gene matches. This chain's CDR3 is CASSLGQGMNTEAFF. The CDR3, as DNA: TGTGCCAGCTCACTTGGACAGGGTATGAACACTGAAGCTTTCTTT. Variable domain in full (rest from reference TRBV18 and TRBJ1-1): NAGVMQNPRHLVRRRGQEARLRCSPMKGHSHVYWYRQLPEEGLKFMVYLQKENIIDESGMPKERFSAEFPKEGPSILRIQQVVRGDSAAYFCASSLGQGMNTEAFFGQGTRLTVV.

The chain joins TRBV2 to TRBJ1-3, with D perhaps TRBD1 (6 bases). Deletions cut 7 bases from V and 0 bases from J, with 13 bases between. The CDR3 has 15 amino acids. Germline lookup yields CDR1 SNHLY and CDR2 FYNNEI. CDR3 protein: CASIQGLTSGNTIYF. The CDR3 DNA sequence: TGTGCCAGCATTCAGGGGCTGACCTCTGGAAACACCATATATTTT.

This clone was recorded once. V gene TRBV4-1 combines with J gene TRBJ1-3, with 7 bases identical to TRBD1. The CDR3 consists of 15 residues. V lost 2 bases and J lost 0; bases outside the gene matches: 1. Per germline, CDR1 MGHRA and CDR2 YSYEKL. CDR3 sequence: CASSQTGVSGNTIYF. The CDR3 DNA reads TGCGCCAGCAGCCAAACAGGGGTCTCTGGAAACACCATATATTTT.

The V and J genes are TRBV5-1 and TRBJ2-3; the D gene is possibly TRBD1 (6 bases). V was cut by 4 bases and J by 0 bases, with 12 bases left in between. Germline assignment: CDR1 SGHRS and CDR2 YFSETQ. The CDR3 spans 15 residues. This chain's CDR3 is CASSLGQSSTDTQYF. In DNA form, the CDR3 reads TGCGCCAGCAGCCTAGGACAGTCTAGCACAGATACGCAGTATTTT.

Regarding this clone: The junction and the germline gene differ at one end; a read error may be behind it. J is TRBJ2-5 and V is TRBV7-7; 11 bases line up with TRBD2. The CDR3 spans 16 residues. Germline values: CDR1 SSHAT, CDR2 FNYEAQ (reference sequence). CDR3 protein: CASSLGLAGGKETQYF. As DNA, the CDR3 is TGTGCTAGCAGCTTGGGGCTAGCGGGGGGAAAAGAGACCCAGTACTTC.

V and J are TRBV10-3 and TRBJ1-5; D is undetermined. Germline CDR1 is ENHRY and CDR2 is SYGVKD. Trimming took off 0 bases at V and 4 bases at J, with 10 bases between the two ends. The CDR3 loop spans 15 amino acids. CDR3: CAISESGRSNQPQHF. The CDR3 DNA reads TGTGCCATCAGTGAGTCGGGCAGATCTAATCAGCCCCAGCATTTT.

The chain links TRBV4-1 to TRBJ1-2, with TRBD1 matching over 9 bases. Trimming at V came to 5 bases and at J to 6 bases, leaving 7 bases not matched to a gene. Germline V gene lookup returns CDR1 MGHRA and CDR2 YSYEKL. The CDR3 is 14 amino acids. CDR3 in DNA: TGCGCCAGCAGCACCGGGACAGGGTCAGATGGCTACACCTTC. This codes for CASSTGTGSDGYTF.

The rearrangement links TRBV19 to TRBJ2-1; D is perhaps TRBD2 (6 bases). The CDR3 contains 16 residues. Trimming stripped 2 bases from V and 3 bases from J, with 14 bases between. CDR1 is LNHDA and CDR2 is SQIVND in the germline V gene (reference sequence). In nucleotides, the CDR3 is TGTGCCAGTAGTATATTGCGGGGTTACAACTACAATGAGCAGTTCTTC. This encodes CASSILRGYNYNEQFF.

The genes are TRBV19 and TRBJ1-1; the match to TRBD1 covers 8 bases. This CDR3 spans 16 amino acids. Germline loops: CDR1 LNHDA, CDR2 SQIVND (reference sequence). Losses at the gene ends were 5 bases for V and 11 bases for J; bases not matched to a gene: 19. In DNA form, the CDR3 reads TGTGCCAGTAGTTCCCCCTCGGCCCCGGGACAGGCTTCGGCTTTCTTT. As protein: CASSSPSAPGQASAFF.

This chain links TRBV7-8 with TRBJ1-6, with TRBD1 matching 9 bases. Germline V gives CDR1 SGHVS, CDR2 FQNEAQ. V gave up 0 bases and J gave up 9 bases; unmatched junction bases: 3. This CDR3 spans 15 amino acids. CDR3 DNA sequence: TGTGCCAGCAGCTTAGCCGGGACAGGGACTTCACCCCTCCACTTT. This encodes CASSLAGTGTSPLHF.

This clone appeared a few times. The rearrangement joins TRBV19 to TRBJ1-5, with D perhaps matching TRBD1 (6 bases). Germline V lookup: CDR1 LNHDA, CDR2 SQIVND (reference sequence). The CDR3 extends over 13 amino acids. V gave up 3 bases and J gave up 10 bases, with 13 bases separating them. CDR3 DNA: TGTGCCAGTAGTATGAAGGGGGTAGGACCCCAGCATTTT. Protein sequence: CASSMKGVGPQHF.

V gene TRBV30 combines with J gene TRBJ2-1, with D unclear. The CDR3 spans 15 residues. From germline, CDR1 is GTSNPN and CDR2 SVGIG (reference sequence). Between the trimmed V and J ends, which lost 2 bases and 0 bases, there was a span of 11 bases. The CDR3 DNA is TGTGCCTGGAGTATCCAGGAAAGCTCCTACAATGAGCAGTTCTTC. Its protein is CAWSIQESSYNEQFF.

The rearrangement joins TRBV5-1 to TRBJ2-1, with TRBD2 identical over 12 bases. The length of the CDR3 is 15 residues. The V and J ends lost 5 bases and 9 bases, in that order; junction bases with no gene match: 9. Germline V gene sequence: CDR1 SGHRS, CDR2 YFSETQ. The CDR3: CASRSAETSGSEQFF. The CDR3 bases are TGCGCCAGCAGATCGGCGGAGACTAGCGGGAGTGAGCAGTTCTTC. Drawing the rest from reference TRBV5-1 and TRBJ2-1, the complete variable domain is KAGVTQTPRYLIKTRGQQVTLSCSPISGHRSVSWYQQTPGQGLQFLFEYFSETQRNKGNFPGRFSGRQFSNSRSEMNVSTLELGDSALYLCASRSAETSGSEQFFGPGTRLTVL.

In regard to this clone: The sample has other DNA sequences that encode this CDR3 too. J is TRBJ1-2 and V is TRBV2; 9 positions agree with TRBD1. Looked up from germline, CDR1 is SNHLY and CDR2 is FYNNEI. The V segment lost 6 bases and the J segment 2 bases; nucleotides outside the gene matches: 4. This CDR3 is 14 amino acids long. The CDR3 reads CASSPGQGNYGYTF. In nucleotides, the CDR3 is TGTGCCAGCAGCCCTGGACAGGGGAACTATGGCTACACCTTC. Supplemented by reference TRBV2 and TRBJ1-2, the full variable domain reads EPEVTQTPSHQVTQMGQEVILRCVPISNHLYFYWYRQILGQKVEFLVSFYNNEISEKSEIFDDQFSVERPDGSNFTLKIRSTKLEDSAMYFCASSPGQGNYGYTFGSGTRLTVV.

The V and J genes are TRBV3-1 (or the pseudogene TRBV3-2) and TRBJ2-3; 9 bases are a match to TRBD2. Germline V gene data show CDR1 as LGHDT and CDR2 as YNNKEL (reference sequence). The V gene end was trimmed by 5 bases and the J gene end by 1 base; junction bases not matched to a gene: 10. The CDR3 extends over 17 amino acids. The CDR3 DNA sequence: TGTGCCAGCAGCTTCTTCCGTTTAGCGGGGGGCACAGATACGCAGTATTTT. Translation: CASSFFRLAGGTDTQYF.

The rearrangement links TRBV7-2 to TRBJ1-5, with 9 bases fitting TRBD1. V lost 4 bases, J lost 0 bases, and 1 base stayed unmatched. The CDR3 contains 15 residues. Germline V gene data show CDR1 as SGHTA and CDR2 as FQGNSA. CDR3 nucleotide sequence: TGTGCCAGCAGCTGGACAGGGGATAGCAATCAGCCCCAGCATTTT. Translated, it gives CASSWTGDSNQPQHF.

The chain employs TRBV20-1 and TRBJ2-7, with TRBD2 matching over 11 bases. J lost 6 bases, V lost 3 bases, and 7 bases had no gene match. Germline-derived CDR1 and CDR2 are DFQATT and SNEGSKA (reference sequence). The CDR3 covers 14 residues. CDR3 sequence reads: CSASILAGAVEQYV. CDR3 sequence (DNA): TGCAGTGCTAGTATACTAGCGGGAGCAGTCGAGCAGTACGTC.

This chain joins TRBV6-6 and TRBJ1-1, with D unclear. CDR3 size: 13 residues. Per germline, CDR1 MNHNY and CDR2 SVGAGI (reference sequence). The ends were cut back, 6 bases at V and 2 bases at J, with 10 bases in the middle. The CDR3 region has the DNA TGTGCCAGCAGAACGCAACTTAACACTGAAGCTTTCTTT. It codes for CASRTQLNTEAFF.

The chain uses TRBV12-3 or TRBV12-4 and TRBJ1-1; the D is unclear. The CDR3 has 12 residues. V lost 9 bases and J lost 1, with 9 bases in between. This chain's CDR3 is CASLQANTEAFF. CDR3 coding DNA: TGTGCCAGTCTGCAGGCGAACACTGAAGCTTTCTTT.